Listed below are T cell receptor beta chains from one sample, sequenced in a study of PD-1 and CTLA-4 blockade in melanoma. Sequencing was performed with immunoSEQ multiplex PCR; in TCRdb, only in-frame clones are kept and a portion is missing. The sample contains approximately 33,000 clones, 85% to 95% of which appear only once. Specimen: CD8+ T cells from peripheral blood, collected from a patient given anti-PD-1 treatment. These receptors all come from a human donor with melanoma. CDR3s include the opening cysteine and the closing phenylalanine or tryptophan. A D gene is named only where the DNA matches it firmly. Clone sizes are given selectively: once, few, many, or a class where the clone is expanded.

D gene: .
V gene: TRBV12-3/TRBV12-4
J gene: TRBJ2-2
clone size: .
CDR3 DNA: TGTGCCAGCAGTTCAATATCCGGGGAGCTGTTTTTT
CDR3 protein: CASSSISGELFF

D gene: .
V gene: TRBV14
J gene: TRBJ1-3
clone size: .
CDR3 DNA: TGTGCCAGCAGCCAAGATCACAGGACACCGTCTGGAAACACCATATATTTT
CDR3 protein: CASSQDHRTPSGNTIYF

D gene: .
V gene: TRBV19
J gene: TRBJ2-7
clone size: .
CDR3 DNA: TGTGCCAGTAGTATAGGATTGGCCTACGAGCAGTACTTC
CDR3 protein: CASSIGLAYEQYF

D gene: .
V gene: TRBV15
J gene: TRBJ1-2
clone size: .
CDR3 DNA: TGTGCCACCAGCAGGGAGGGAGCAAGCTATGGCTACACCTTC
CDR3 protein: CATSREGASYGYTF

D gene: .
V gene: TRBV15
J gene: TRBJ2-1
clone size: .
CDR3 DNA: TGTGCCACCAGCAGCCTCGGGCCCAACTACAATGAGCAGTTCTTC
CDR3 protein: CATSSLGPNYNEQFF

D gene: TRBD1
V gene: TRBV5-4
J gene: TRBJ2-4
clone size: .
CDR3 DNA: TGTGCCAGCAGCTTGGGAGGGGGCTTTCAGTACTTC
CDR3 protein: CASSLGGGFQYF

D gene: TRBD1
V gene: TRBV7-9
J gene: TRBJ1-2
clone size: .
CDR3 DNA: TGTGCCAGCAGCATTCCGGGACAGGGTGGCTACACCTTC
CDR3 protein: CASSIPGQGGYTF

D gene: TRBD2
V gene: TRBV13
J gene: TRBJ2-1
clone size: .
CDR3 DNA: TGTGCCAGCAGCTTTAGCGGGAGAGGAGCTGAGCAGTTCTTC
CDR3 protein: CASSFSGRGAEQFF

D gene: .
V gene: TRBV7-9
J gene: TRBJ2-7
clone size: once
CDR3 DNA: TGTGCCAGCAGCTTAGCACGCGACACTGAAAACTCCTACGAGCAGTACTTC
CDR3 protein: CASSLARDTENSYEQYF

D gene: .
V gene: TRBV7-8
J gene: TRBJ1-1
clone size: .
CDR3 DNA: TGTGCCAGCAGCGCGGGGCCGGGCACTGAAGCTTTCTTT
CDR3 protein: CASSAGPGTEAFF